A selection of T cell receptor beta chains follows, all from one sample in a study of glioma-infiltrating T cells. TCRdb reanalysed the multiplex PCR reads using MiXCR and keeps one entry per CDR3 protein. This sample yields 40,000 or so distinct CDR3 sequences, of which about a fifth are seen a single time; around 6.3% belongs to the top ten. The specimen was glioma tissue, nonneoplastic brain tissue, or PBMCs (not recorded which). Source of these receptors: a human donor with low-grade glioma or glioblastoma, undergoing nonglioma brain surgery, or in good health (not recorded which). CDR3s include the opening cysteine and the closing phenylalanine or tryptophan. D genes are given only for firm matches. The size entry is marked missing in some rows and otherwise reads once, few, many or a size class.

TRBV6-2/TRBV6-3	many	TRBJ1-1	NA	TGTGCCAGCAACATAGGTAGGATGAACACTGAAGCTTTCTTT	CASNIGRMNTEAFF
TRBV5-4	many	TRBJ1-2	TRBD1	TGTGCCAGCAGCTGGGACAGGGGCGGATGGGCCTTC	CASSWDRGGWAF
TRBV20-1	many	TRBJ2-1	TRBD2	TGCAGTGCTAGAGACCCTACTAGCGGGTCTGTTAGTGAGCAGTTCTTC	CSARDPTSGSVSEQFF
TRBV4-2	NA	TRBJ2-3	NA	TGTGCCAGCAGCCCACTAGTGGGAGACACAGATACGCAGTATTTT	CASSPLVGDTDTQYF
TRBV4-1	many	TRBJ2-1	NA	TGCGCCAGCAGCCAAGATTGGGGGGCCTATGAGCAGTTCTTC	CASSQDWGAYEQFF
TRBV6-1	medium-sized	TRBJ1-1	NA	TGTGCCAGCATGAGGTTGAACACTGAAGCTTTCTTT	CASMRLNTEAFF
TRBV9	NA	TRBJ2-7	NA	TGTGCCAGCAGCGTAAACCCGACCTACGAGCAGTACTTC	CASSVNPTYEQYF
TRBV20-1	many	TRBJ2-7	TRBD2	TGCAGTGCTCGAGGGCTAGCGGGGGGCCCCTACGAGCAGTACTTC	CSARGLAGGPYEQYF
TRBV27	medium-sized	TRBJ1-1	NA	TGTGCCAGCAGCTTAGCCTTCATGGGCACTGAAGCTTTCTTT	CASSLAFMGTEAFF
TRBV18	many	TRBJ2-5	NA	TGTGCCAGCTCACCAGGGGGAGAGACCCAGTACTTC	CASSPGGETQYF
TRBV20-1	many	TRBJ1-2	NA	TGCAGTGCTAGAGATCTGGACCGACAGAACTTC	CSARDLDRQNF
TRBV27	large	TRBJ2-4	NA	TGTGCCAGCAGCCCGGGACCGAGGATTCAGTACTTC	CASSPGPRIQYF
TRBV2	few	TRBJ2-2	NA	TGTGCCAGCAGTGAGTCGACTAGTCTCACCGGGGAGCTGTTTTTT	CASSESTSLTGELFF
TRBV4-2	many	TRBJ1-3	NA	TGTGCCAGCAGCCAAGATTTAGTGGCCTCTGGAAACACCATATATTTT	CASSQDLVASGNTIYF
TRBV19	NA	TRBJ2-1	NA	TGTGCCACCAACACTGGTGACTCAAATGAGCAGTTCTTC	CATNTGDSNEQFF
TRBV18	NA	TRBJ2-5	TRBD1	TGTGCCAGCTCACCTATGACGGGACAGGGGTGGACCCAGTACTTC	CASSPMTGQGWTQYF
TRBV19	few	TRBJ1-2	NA	TGTGCCAGTCTTCCCCTCCGGGACTCCCCATATGGCTACACCTTC	CASLPLRDSPYGYTF
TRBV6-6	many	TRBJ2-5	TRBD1	TGTGCCAGCAGTTACTCCGGACAGGGAGTTGAGACCCAGTACTTC	CASSYSGQGVETQYF
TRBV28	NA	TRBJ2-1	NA	TGTGCCATCAGTGAACCGATGGGGGGGGCTTACAATGAGCAGTTCTTC	CAISEPMGGAYNEQFF
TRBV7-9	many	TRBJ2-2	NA	TGTGCCAGCAGTTTCCAGACGAACACCGGGGAGCTGTTTTTT	CASSFQTNTGELFF
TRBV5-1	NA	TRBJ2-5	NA	TGCGCCAGCAGCTTGACCGGCCATGTTGGAGAAGAGACCCAGTACTTC	CASSLTGHVGEETQYF
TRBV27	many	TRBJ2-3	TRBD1	TGTGCCAGCAGCTTGACAGGGGGCGCGGTAGATACGCAGTATTTT	CASSLTGGAVDTQYF
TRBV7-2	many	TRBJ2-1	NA	TGTGCCAGCAGCTTAATCACTAATGAGCAGTTCTTC	CASSLITNEQFF
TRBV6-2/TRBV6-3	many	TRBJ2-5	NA	TGTGCCAGCAGTTACTCGAACTCAGAGACCCAGTACTTC	CASSYSNSETQYF
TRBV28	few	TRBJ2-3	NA	TGTGCCAGCAGTGACCCCCTTAGGAGGGATACGCAGTATTTT	CASSDPLRRDTQYF
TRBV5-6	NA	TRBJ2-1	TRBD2	TGTGCCAGCAACCGATTAGCGGGAGTGGAGCAGTTCTTC	CASNRLAGVEQFF
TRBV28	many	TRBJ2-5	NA	TGTGCCAGCAGTTCGACTAGTCTAGAGACCCAGTACTTC	CASSSTSLETQYF
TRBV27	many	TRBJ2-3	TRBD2	TGTGCCAGCAGTCCTTCCATGGCGGGGGGGAGGGATACGCAGTATTTT	CASSPSMAGGRDTQYF
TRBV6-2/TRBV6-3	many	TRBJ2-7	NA	TGTGCCAGCAGACCGCAGGATTGGGAAACCTACGAGCAGTACTTC	CASRPQDWETYEQYF
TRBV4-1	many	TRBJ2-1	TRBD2	TGCGCCAGCAGCCACCGACTAGCGGGGGGCGGTTTGAATGAGCAGTTCTTC	CASSHRLAGGGLNEQFF
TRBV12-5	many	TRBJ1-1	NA	TGTGCTAGTGGTTTGAACCCCCTGGCTTTCTTT	CASGLNPLAFF
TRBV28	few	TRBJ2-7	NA	TGTGCCCGCAGTTTATCCCCCCGGGCAGGTGGGGTCTACGAGCAGTACTTC	CARSLSPRAGGVYEQYF
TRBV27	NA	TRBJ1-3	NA	TGTGCTAGCCGCCCAAACGGGGGGACTGGAAACAACATATATTTT	CASRPNGGTGNNIYF
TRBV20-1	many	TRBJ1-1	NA	TGCAGTGCTAGAGATCTGGGGGTCGGTACTGAAGCTTTCTTT	CSARDLGVGTEAFF
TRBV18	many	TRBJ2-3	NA	TGTGCCAGCTCACCACTTTCCCCATCAGATACGCAGTATTTT	CASSPLSPSDTQYF
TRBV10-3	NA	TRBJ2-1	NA	TGTGCCATCAGCGGTGCGAGGCCCAGGGCTGAGCAGTTCTTC	CAISGARPRAEQFF
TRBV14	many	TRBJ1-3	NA	TGTGCCAGCAGCCAAGGCCGGACCGAAAACACCATATATTTT	CASSQGRTENTIYF
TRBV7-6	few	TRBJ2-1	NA	TGTGCCAGCAGCTTAGGGGACAATGAGCAGTTCTTC	CASSLGDNEQFF
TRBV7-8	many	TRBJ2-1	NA	TGTGCCAGCAGCTTCTATCAGAGCTCCTACAATGAGCAGTTCTTC	CASSFYQSSYNEQFF
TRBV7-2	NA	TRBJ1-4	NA	TGTGCCAGCAGCTCCGCAGGCAGGGGAGTGGAAACTGTTTTT	CASSSAGRGVETVF
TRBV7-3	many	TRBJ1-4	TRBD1	TGTGCCAGCAGCGCCGGGACAGGGAAGAATGAAAAACTGTTTTTT	CASSAGTGKNEKLFF
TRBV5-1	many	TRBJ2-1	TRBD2	TGCGCCAGCAGCTTGACTAGCGGGGCATACAATGAGCAGTTCTTC	CASSLTSGAYNEQFF
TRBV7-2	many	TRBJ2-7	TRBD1	TGTGCCAGCAGCGTCAACCCGGACAGGTCCTACGAGCAGTACTTC	CASSVNPDRSYEQYF
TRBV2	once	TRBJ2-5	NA	TGTGCCAGCAGTGAAATGAGGGTTGAGGGGACCCAGTACTTC	CASSEMRVEGTQYF
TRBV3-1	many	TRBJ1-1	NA	TGTGCCAGCAGCCAAGATAGGCCTCTGAACACTGAAGCTTTCTTT	CASSQDRPLNTEAFF
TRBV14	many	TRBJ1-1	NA	TGTGCCAGCAGCCAAAGCCACCTGAACACTGAAGCTTTCTTT	CASSQSHLNTEAFF
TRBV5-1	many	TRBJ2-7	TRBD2	TGCGCCAGCAGCTTGGGGGACTACCCCTACGAGCAGTACTTC	CASSLGDYPYEQYF
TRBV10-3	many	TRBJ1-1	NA	TGTGCCATCAGCCAAACAGGCACCACTGAAGCTTTCTTT	CAISQTGTTEAFF
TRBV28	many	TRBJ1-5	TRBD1	TGTGCCAGCAGTACTGACAGGGACCCCGGTCAGCCCCAGCATTTT	CASSTDRDPGQPQHF
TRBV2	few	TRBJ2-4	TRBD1	TGTGCCAGCCACAGGGGGACCAAAAACATTCAGTACTTC	CASHRGTKNIQYF
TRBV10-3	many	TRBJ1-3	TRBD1	TGTGCCACCAGGGGATGGACAGGAGGCGGAAACACCATATATTTT	CATRGWTGGGNTIYF
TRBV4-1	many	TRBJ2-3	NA	TGCGCCAGCAGCCATGGGTATAGCGTCCGGGCAGATACGCAGTATTTT	CASSHGYSVRADTQYF
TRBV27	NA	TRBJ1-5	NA	TGTGCCAGCAGGGCCGGGCCGGGGATTAGCAATCAGCCCCAGCATTTT	CASRAGPGISNQPQHF
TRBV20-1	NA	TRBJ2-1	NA	TGCAGTGCTCCAGCCCCTAGTAGAGGAGGCAATGAGCAGTTCTTC	CSAPAPSRGGNEQFF
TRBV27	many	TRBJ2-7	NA	TGTGCCAGCAGCCCCCGGGACACGGCTGCCGAGCAGTACTTC	CASSPRDTAAEQYF